One and the same sample provided the 8 T cell receptor beta chains below, sequenced in a study of cytomegalovirus exposure and HLA in healthy donors. Generated by immunoSEQ multiplex PCR, the TCRdb table keeps only in-frame clones and is missing some. The repertoire holds over 150,000 clones, with approximately 83% as singletons. The sample consisted of PBMCs. These receptors were obtained from a woman younger than 35 in good health and CMV-seropositive.

The J gene is TRBJ2-1, the V gene TRBV10-1; D uncertain. Germline CDR1 and CDR2: WNHNN and SYGVQD (reference sequence). The length of the CDR3 is 16 residues. The V end lost 0 bases, the J end lost 4 bases, and 13 bases lay between the germline ends. The CDR3 sequence is CASSESKTGSYNEQFF. CDR3 bases: TGCGCCAGCAGTGAGTCGAAGACTGGGTCTTACAATGAGCAGTTCTTC.

V is TRBV9 and J is TRBJ2-1; weak D call: TRBD1 (6 bases). Trimming took off 3 bases at V and 0 bases at J, with 10 bases between the two ends. The germline gives CDR1 SGDLS, CDR2 YYNGEE. CDR3 length: 15 amino acids. The CDR3 DNA is TGTGCCAGCAGCGAAGGACAGTTCTCCTACAATGAGCAGTTCTTC. Its protein is CASSEGQFSYNEQFF.

This clone has only one observation. The CDR3 spells CASSEGTSGYNEQFF. The CDR3 bases are TGTGCCAGCAGCGAAGGGACTAGCGGTTACAATGAGCAGTTCTTC. This chain connects TRBV11-3 to TRBJ2-1; the match to TRBD2 covers 11 bases. Germline V gene data show CDR1 as SGHNT and CDR2 as YENEEA. The V segment lost 5 bases and the J segment 4 bases; nucleotides outside the gene matches: 4. This CDR3 region has 15 residues. The variable domain in full, completed from reference TRBV11-3 and TRBJ2-1, reads EAGVVQSPRYKIIEKKQPVAFWCNPISGHNTLYWYLQNLGQGPELLIRYENEEAVDDSQLPKDRFSAERLKGVDSTLKIQPAELGDSAVYLCASSEGTSGYNEQFFGPGTRLTVL.

This clone was counted only a few times. The genes are TRBV30 and TRBJ1-1, with 8 bases that match TRBD1. V gave up 3 bases and J gave up 0 bases; unmatched junction bases: 9. Germline values: CDR1 GTSNPN, CDR2 SVGIG (reference sequence). The CDR3 is made up of 16 amino acids. The CDR3 loop is CAWSNPGTGMNTEAFF. The CDR3 nucleotides read TGTGCCTGGAGCAATCCCGGGACAGGCATGAACACTGAAGCTTTCTTT.

A single count supports this clone. The J gene is TRBJ1-3, the V gene TRBV9; TRBD1 is a possible D gene (6 bases). CDR3 length equals 16 residues. Germline-derived CDR1 and CDR2 are SGDLS and YYNGEE. V dropped 1 base and J dropped 2 bases, with 13 bases sitting between them. CDR3 DNA: TGTGCCAGCAGCGTACTCTCCAGGGGAACTGGAAACACCATATATTTT. This gives the protein CASSVLSRGTGNTIYF.

The count of this clone is one. The chain couples TRBV6-5 to TRBJ1-5; D is perhaps TRBD1 (5 bases). The CDR3 consists of 14 residues. Trimming shortened V by 7 bases and J by 4 bases, and 14 bases separated the two germline ends. Germline values: CDR1 MNHEY, CDR2 SVGAGI. This CDR3 is CASNSGEPNQPQHF. CDR3 bases: TGTGCCAGCAATTCGGGGGAGCCTAATCAGCCCCAGCATTTT.

The chain is built from TRBV19 and TRBJ1-2, with a possible D match to TRBD1 (6 bases). The CDR3 has 14 amino acids. Germline CDR1 reads LNHDA; CDR2 reads SQIVND (reference sequence). V was trimmed by 0 bases and J by 5 bases, leaving 10 bases between them. CDR3 sequence reads: CASSIDLGAYGYTF. The CDR3 DNA reads as TGTGCCAGTAGTATAGATCTGGGGGCGTATGGCTACACCTTC. The complete variable domain, with remaining parts taken from reference TRBV19 and TRBJ1-2, reads DGGITQSPKYLFRKEGQNVTLSCEQNLNHDAMYWYRQDPGQGLRLIYYSQIVNDFQKGDIAEGYSVSREKKESFPLTVTSAQKNPTAFYLCASSIDLGAYGYTFGSGTRLTVV.

The table lists this clone with a count of one. This chain uses TRBV19 with TRBJ1-4, with 7 bases fitting TRBD1. The CDR3 spans 15 residues. The germline gives CDR1 LNHDA, CDR2 SQIVND (reference sequence). After removal of 5 bases from V and 8 bases from J, the junction contained 11 bases not matched to a gene. In nucleotides, the CDR3 is TGTGCCAGTAGTGTTGACAGGGTAACGGACGAAAAACTGTTTTTT. Translation gives CASSVDRVTDEKLFF. Variable domain in full (rest from reference TRBV19 and TRBJ1-4): DGGITQSPKYLFRKEGQNVTLSCEQNLNHDAMYWYRQDPGQGLRLIYYSQIVNDFQKGDIAEGYSVSREKKESFPLTVTSAQKNPTAFYLCASSVDRVTDEKLFFGSGTQLSVL.